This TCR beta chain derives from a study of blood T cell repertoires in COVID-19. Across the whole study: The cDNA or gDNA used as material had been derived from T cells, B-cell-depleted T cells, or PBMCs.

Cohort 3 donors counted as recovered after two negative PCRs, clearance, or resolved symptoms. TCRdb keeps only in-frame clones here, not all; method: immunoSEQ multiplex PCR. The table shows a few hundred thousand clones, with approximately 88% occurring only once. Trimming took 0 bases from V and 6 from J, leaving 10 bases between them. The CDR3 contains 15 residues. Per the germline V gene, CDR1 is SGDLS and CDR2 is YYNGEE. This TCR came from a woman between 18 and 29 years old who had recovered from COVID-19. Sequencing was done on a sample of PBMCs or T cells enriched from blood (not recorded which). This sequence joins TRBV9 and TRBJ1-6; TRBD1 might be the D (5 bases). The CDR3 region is CASSVGGLPNSPLHF. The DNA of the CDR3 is TGTGCCAGCAGCGTAGGGGGACTCCCTAATTCACCCCTCCACTTT.